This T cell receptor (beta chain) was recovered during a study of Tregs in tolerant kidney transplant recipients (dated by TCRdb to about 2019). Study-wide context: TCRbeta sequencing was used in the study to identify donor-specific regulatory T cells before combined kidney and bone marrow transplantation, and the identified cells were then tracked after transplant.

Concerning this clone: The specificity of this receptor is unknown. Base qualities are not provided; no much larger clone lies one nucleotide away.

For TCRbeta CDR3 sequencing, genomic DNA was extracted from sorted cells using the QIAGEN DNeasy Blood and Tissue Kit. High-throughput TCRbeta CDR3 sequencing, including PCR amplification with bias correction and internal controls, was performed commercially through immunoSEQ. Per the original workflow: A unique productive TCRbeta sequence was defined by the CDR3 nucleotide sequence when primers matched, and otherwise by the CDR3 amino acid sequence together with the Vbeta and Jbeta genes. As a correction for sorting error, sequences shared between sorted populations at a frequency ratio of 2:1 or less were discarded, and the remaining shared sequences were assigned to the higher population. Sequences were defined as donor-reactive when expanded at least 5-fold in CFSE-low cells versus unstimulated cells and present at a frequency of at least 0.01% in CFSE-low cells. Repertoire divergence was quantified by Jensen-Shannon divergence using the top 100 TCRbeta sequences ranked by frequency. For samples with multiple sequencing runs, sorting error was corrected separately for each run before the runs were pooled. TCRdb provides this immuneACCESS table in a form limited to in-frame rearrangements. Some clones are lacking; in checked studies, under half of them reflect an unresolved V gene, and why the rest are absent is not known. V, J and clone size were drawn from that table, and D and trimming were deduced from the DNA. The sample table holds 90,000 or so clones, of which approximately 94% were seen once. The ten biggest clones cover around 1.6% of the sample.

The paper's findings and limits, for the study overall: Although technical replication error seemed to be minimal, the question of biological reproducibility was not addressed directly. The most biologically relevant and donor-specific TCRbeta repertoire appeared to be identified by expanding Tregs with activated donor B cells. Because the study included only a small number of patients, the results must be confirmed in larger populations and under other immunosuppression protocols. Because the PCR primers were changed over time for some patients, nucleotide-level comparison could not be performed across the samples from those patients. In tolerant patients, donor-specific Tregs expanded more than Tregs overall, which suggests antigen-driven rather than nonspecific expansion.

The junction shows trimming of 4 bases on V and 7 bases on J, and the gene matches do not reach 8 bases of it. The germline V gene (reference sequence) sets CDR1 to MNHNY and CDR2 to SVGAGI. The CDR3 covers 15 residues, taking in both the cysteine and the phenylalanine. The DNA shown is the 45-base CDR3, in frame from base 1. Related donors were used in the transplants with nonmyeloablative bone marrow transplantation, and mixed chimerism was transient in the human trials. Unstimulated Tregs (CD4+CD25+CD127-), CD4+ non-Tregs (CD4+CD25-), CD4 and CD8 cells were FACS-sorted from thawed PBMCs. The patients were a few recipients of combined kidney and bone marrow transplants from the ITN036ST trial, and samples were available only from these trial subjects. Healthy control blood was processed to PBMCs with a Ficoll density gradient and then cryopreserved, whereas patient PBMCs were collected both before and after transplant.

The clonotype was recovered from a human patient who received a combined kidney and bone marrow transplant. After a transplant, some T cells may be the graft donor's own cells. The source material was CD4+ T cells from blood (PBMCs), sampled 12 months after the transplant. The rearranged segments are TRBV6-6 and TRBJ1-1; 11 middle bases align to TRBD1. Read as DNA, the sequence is TGTGCCAGCAGTTCACGGCGAGGGACAGGGGGTGAAGCTTTCTTT. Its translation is CASSSRRGTGGEAFF.